This TCR beta chain derives from a study of blood T cell repertoires in COVID-19. On the study more broadly: Acute and convalescent COVID-19 specimens originated in the United States, Italy and Spain. The analysed material was cDNA or gDNA that came from T cells, B-cell-depleted T cells, or PBMCs.

Per the germline V gene, CDR1 is GTSNPN and CDR2 is SVGIG (reference sequence). The V end lost 0 bases, the J end lost 5 bases, and 20 bases lay between the germline ends. The CDR3 has 17 residues. In the original analysis: Estimates of nucleated cell counts were drawn from the amplification of reference gene primers. Using immunoSEQ multiplex PCR, the repertoire was profiled, and TCRdb retains in-frame clones only, with some absent. The V and J calls and clone size are taken from that table; D and trimming were inferred from the DNA. The sample yields 100,000 to 150,000 clones, 75% to 85% seen once.

The source of this sequence is a man aged 40-55 years with active or convalescent COVID-19. V and J are TRBV30 and TRBJ1-5; D uncertain. The source material was peripheral blood. DNA of the CDR3: TGTGCCTGGAGTGTACGCGGGAAGGGTTATAGTGATCAGCCCCAGCATTTT. Translated: CAWSVRGKGYSDQPQHF.